This T cell receptor beta chain came from a study of TIL therapy for anti-PD-1-resistant metastatic lung cancer. Study context: Tumors had a median PD-L1 proportion score of 4.5% to 7%. By whole-exome sequencing, median non-synonymous tumor mutation burden was approximately 1.4 mutations per megabase. Whole-study findings and limits: The baseline peripheral repertoire was partially replaced by infused TIL clonotypes that later decayed.

Trimming stripped 7 bases from V and 15 bases from J, with 16 bases between. This CDR3 has 11 residues. Time point: pre-treatment sample, taken before nivolumab and TIL therapy. As regards this clone: Its antigen is not identified.

Sequencing used immunoSEQ v3. Libraries were sequenced to 2 million to 2.5 million read pairs (survey) or roughly 5-6.5 million (deep). Repertoires were generated with immunoSEQ multiplex PCR, while TCRdb's copy carries only in-frame clones and drops some. This sample has about 55,000 clones, with approximately 78% found just once. The chain has TRBV12-3 or TRBV12-4 and TRBJ2-1; maybe TRBD1 (6 bases). This sequence was found in a person between 25 and 80 years old with non-small cell lung cancer. The starting material was blood, obtained at baseline. The CDR3 region has the DNA TGTGCCAGCAATGCTTTGGGACAACCGTTCTTC. Residues: CASNALGQPFF.